The 11 T cell receptor beta chains reported below all come from one sample, sequenced in a study of T-cell reconstitution after alpha-beta-depleted transplantation in children. Preparation of the TCRbeta library involved a method that used unique molecular identifiers. TCRdb recomputed calls from the PCR reads with MiXCR, one row per CDR3 protein. The top ten hold 15% to 20% of the sample, which has over 90,000 distinct CDR3 sequences, around 7% seen once. The material was PBMCs, obtained before TCRalphabeta/CD19-depleted stem cell transplant. Source of these receptors: a boy between 2 and 10 years old with acute lymphoblastic leukemia, due to receive a stem cell transplant.

As regards this clonotype: This may be a read error, as it is one base from a much larger clone. Since the CDR3 does not end with the conserved phenylalanine or tryptophan, this likely comes from a read error. CDR3 sequence reads: CASSPRAGDTQYY. DNA for the CDR3: TGTGCCAGCAGCCCTAGAGCGGGAGATACGCAGTATTAT. The chain couples TRBV5-8 to TRBJ2-3; D may be TRBD2 (6 bases). The V gene's germline CDR1 is SGHTS and CDR2 YDEGEE. V dropped 4 bases and J dropped 5 bases, with 11 bases sitting between them. The CDR3 is made up of 13 amino acids.

This clonotype was counted a few times. The chain combines TRBV7-9 with TRBJ2-5, with 7 bases lining up with TRBD1. Per germline, CDR1 SEHNR and CDR2 FQNEAQ (reference sequence). With V trimmed by 5 bases and J by 1 base, 10 bases remained unmatched. This CDR3 is built from 16 residues. The CDR3 here is CASSETTRDSQETQYF. CDR3 sequence (DNA): TGTGCCAGCAGCGAAACAACCCGGGACAGCCAAGAGACCCAGTACTTC.

The chain uses TRBV20-1 and TRBJ1-1; 7 nucleotides line up with TRBD1. Germline trimming cut 3 bases from V and 5 bases from J; bases unmatched to any gene: 9. CDR1 and CDR2 (germline): DFQATT, SNEGSKA (reference sequence). The CDR3 has 14 amino acids. CDR3 region: CSASRIAGGTEAFF. CDR3 DNA: TGCAGTGCTAGTAGAATCGCAGGGGGGACTGAAGCTTTCTTT.

This clonotype was picked up a small number of times. CDR3 coding DNA: TGCAGTGCTAGACCCCTTGGGGGCAGGGCCACAGATACGCAGTATTTT. Protein product: CSARPLGGRATDTQYF. The V call is TRBV20-1, the J call TRBJ2-3, with D possibly TRBD1 on 6 matching bases. V was pared by 2 bases and J by 2 bases, with 17 bases between. Looked up from germline, CDR1 is DFQATT and CDR2 is SNEGSKA (reference sequence). This CDR3 is 16 amino acids long.

There are many counts of this clonotype. The chain couples TRBV7-9 to TRBJ2-2, with no clear D. Germline V gene sequence: CDR1 SEHNR, CDR2 FQNEAQ (reference sequence). This CDR3 region has 16 residues. V lost 2 bases and J lost 2, with 12 bases in between. CDR3 protein: CASSLLKTGNTGELFF. The CDR3 bases are TGTGCCAGCAGCTTACTCAAAACGGGTAACACCGGGGAGCTGTTTTTT.

This clonotype has more than one count but fewer than ten. This chain joins TRBV6-5 and TRBJ2-5; 8 nucleotides line up with TRBD2. Germline V gene lookup returns CDR1 MNHEY and CDR2 SVGAGI. The junction had 8 bases not matched to a gene; V was cut back by 5 bases and J by 3 bases. The CDR3 runs to 15 residues. CDR3 amino acids: CASSHMDGREETQYF. Written as DNA, the CDR3 is TGTGCCAGCAGTCACATGGACGGGAGGGAAGAGACCCAGTACTTC.

This chain uses TRBV2 with TRBJ1-6; D is possibly TRBD1 (6 bases). The CDR3 sequence is 14 residues long. Germline V lookup: CDR1 SNHLY, CDR2 FYNNEI. V lost 7 bases to trimming and J lost 7 bases, with 14 bases between them. The CDR3 loop is CASMKDRQNSPLHF. CDR3 DNA: TGTGCCAGCATGAAGGACAGACAGAATTCACCCCTCCACTTT. The whole variable domain, remainder taken from reference TRBV2 and TRBJ1-6, is EPEVTQTPSHQVTQMGQEVILRCVPISNHLYFYWYRQILGQKVEFLVSFYNNEISEKSEIFDDQFSVERPDGSNFTLKIRSTKLEDSAMYFCASMKDRQNSPLHFGNGTRLTVT.

This chain connects TRBV5-6 to TRBJ2-2; TRBD2 agrees at 11 bases. The germline V gene has CDR1 SGHDT and CDR2 YYEEEE. The length of the CDR3 is 17 residues. V shed 3 bases, J shed 6 bases, and the junction held 10 bases outside the gene matches. CDR3 protein: CASSYRLAGRVAGELFF. CDR3 nucleotide sequence: TGTGCCAGCAGCTACCGACTAGCGGGGAGGGTGGCCGGGGAGCTGTTTTTT.

This clonotype was detected a few times. The V and J genes are TRBV20-1 and TRBJ2-7; 9 nucleotides agree with TRBD2. With 0 bases clipped from V and 3 bases from J, the junction kept 21 bases outside the gene matches. The CDR3 loop spans 20 amino acids. The germline V gene encodes CDR1 DFQATT and CDR2 SNEGSKA (reference sequence). In DNA, the CDR3 is TGCAGTGCTAGAGATGATGTGGGACTCGGGACTAGCCCTTTTATCTACGAGCAGTACTTC. Its protein product is CSARDDVGLGTSPFIYEQYF.

This clonotype was recorded at least ten times. The chain uses TRBV6-2 or TRBV6-3 and TRBJ2-7; D remains ambiguous. The V gene lost 6 bases and the J gene lost 5 bases, with 8 bases spanning the gap. CDR1 is MNHEY, CDR2 SVGEGT, per germline. CDR3 length equals 11 residues. The CDR3 is CASSPRNEQYF. The CDR3 nucleotides are TGTGCCAGCAGCCCCAGAAACGAGCAGTACTTC.

The chain employs TRBV20-1 and TRBJ1-6; 10 nucleotides match TRBD1. This CDR3 contains 15 residues. In germline, CDR1 is DFQATT, CDR2 SNEGSKA (reference sequence). V gave up 3 bases and J gave up 5 bases; unmatched junction bases: 4. CDR3 loop: CSARTGGANNSPLHF. The DNA for the CDR3 is TGCAGTGCTAGGACAGGGGGCGCGAATAATTCACCCCTCCACTTT.